These 25 T cell receptor beta chains share one sample of origin, sequenced in a study of cytomegalovirus exposure and HLA in healthy donors. A multiplex PCR was run with 60 Vbeta primers and 13 Jbeta primers. Produced via immunoSEQ multiplex PCR; TCRdb's table is partial and in-frame only. The table lists over 110,000 clones, approximately 80% of them singletons. Sequencing used PBMCs. The receptors originated from a male donor in good health and CMV-seropositive.

V and J are TRBV7-9 and TRBJ1-1; 7 bases are shared with TRBD1. The junction had 7 bases not matched to a gene; V was cut back by 5 bases and J by 7 bases. Germline lookup yields CDR1 SEHNR and CDR2 FQNEAQ (reference sequence). The CDR3 is 13 residues long. The CDR3 nucleotides read TGTGCCAGCAGCGAAACCGGGACAGTTGAAGCTTTCTTT. It encodes CASSETGTVEAFF.

This clone appeared once. The chain employs TRBV6-6 and TRBJ2-7, with 12 bases that match TRBD2. From germline, CDR1 is MNHNY and CDR2 SVGAGI (reference sequence). V lost 6 bases and J lost 6; bases outside the gene matches: 9. The CDR3 sequence is 15 residues long. For the CDR3, the DNA is TGTGCCAGCAGCCCCTGGACTAGCGGGGCGGGCGAGCAGTACTTC. Protein: CASSPWTSGAGEQYF.

The rearrangement uses TRBV19 and TRBJ1-2; TRBD1 might be the D (6 bases). The V gene's germline CDR1 is LNHDA and CDR2 SQIVND (reference sequence). V was pared by 5 bases and J by 4 bases, with 11 bases between. The CDR3 sequence is 13 residues long. In DNA, the CDR3 is TGTGCCAGTAGTCCCCCGGACAGCTATGGCTACACCTTC. This gives the protein CASSPPDSYGYTF.

The J gene is TRBJ2-4, the V gene TRBV6-6; 8 bases are a match to TRBD1. Germline CDR1 reads MNHNY; CDR2 reads SVGAGI (reference sequence). The CDR3 length is 14 residues. V lost 3 bases and J lost 6; bases outside the gene matches: 4. In nucleotides, the CDR3 is TGTGCCAGCAGTTATGGACAGGGCGGAAACATTCAGTACTTC. This translates into CASSYGQGGNIQYF.

The chain couples TRBV5-4 to TRBJ2-7; possibly TRBD2 for D (6 bases). This CDR3 is built from 14 residues. Trimming removed 3 bases from V and 2 bases from J, with 12 bases in between. Germline CDR1 SGHNT, CDR2 YYREEE (reference sequence). The CDR3 loop reads CASSSSGAPYEQYF. In DNA, the CDR3 is TGTGCCAGCAGCTCCTCGGGAGCCCCCTACGAGCAGTACTTC.

This clone has just a few counts. The genes are TRBV5-1 and TRBJ2-2, with D perhaps TRBD1 (5 bases). Germline V lookup: CDR1 SGHRS, CDR2 YFSETQ. This CDR3 has 14 amino acids. Trimming stripped 5 bases from V and 6 bases from J, with 14 bases between. DNA for the CDR3: TGCGCCAGCAGAGGGGATTCAATGGCCGGGGAGCTGTTTTTT. Amino acids: CASRGDSMAGELFF.

CDR3 sequence reads: CASSYSDSQNYEQYF. CDR3 coding DNA: TGTGCCAGCAGTTACTCGGACAGCCAAAACTACGAGCAGTACTTC. The chain employs TRBV6-5 and TRBJ2-7; D may be TRBD1 (6 bases). V was shortened by 0 bases and J by 3 bases, with 12 bases between the two germline ends. This CDR3 has 15 amino acids. Germline V gives CDR1 MNHEY, CDR2 SVGAGI.

V usage is TRBV5-5 and J usage is TRBJ1-4, with 9 bases aligning to TRBD1. This CDR3 comprises 16 residues. Germline V gives CDR1 SGHKS, CDR2 YYEKEE (reference sequence). The trim removed 0 bases at V and 7 bases at J, leaving 7 bases unmatched. The CDR3 is CASSLEGQGGGEKLFF. CDR3 nucleotides: TGTGCCAGCAGCTTGGAGGGACAGGGAGGAGGTGAAAAACTGTTTTTT.

The chain uses TRBV6-4 and TRBJ2-2, with D hard to call. The CDR3 extends over 14 amino acids. Germline V CDR1 and CDR2: MRHNA, SNTAGT. V lost 6 bases to trimming and J lost 0 bases, with 8 bases between them. CDR3 DNA sequence: TGTGCCAGCAGACGCGCAACGAACACCGGGGAGCTGTTTTTT. Protein product: CASRRATNTGELFF.

The genes are TRBV6-1 and TRBJ2-1; 8 bases line up with TRBD2. Germline values: CDR1 MNHNS, CDR2 SASEGT. The length of the CDR3 is 14 residues. Trimming cost V 10 bases and J 1 base; bases outside gene matches: 6. CDR3 loop: CATSAGESYNEQFF. The CDR3 DNA reads as TGTGCCACTTCAGCGGGAGAGTCCTACAATGAGCAGTTCTTC.

This rearrangement joins TRBV15 to TRBJ2-7; 12 bases align to TRBD2. Losses at the gene ends were 0 bases for V and 3 bases for J; bases not matched to a gene: 0. Germline CDR1 is LNHNV and CDR2 is YYDKDF (reference sequence). CDR3 length: 15 residues. The CDR3 loop reads CATSRETSGSYEQYF. The DNA of the CDR3 is TGTGCCACCAGCAGAGAGACTAGCGGGAGCTACGAGCAGTACTTC. The variable domain in full, completed from reference TRBV15 and TRBJ2-7, reads DAMVIQNPRYQVTQFGKPVTLSCSQTLNHNVMYWYQQKSSQAPKLLFHYYDKDFNNEADTPDNFQSRRPNTSFCFLDIRSPGLGDTAMYLCATSRETSGSYEQYFGPGTRLTVT.

The chain carries TRBV7-8 and TRBJ1-5, with TRBD1 as a possible D gene (6 bases). Between the trimmed V and J ends, which lost 5 bases and 6 bases, there was a span of 8 bases. The CDR3 runs to 12 residues. The V gene's germline CDR1 is SGHVS and CDR2 FQNEAQ. CDR3 coding DNA: TGTGCCAGCAGCACAGGGCTTCAGCCCCAGCATTTT. This codes for CASSTGLQPQHF.

This chain links TRBV27 with TRBJ2-5; 11 bases map to TRBD2. The CDR3 runs to 16 residues. CDR1 and CDR2 from the germline V gene are MNHEY and SMNVEV (reference sequence). V shed 7 bases and J 4 bases; nucleotides not matched to a gene: 11. The CDR3 sequence is CASTTGTSGATETQYF. As DNA, the CDR3 is TGTGCCAGCACTACCGGGACTAGCGGTGCCACAGAGACCCAGTACTTC.

V is TRBV7-3 and J is TRBJ2-3; weak D call: TRBD2 (7 bases). CDR3 size: 19 residues. Trimming left V 4 bases short and J 3 bases short, with 26 bases between. Germline V CDR1 and CDR2: SGHTA, FQGTGA. For the CDR3, the DNA is TGTGCCAGCAGCTCTAGGACCGCACCCGGGGGGACACAAACAGATACGCAGTATTTT. This encodes CASSSRTAPGGTQTDTQYF.

This clone was found a few times. The chain combines TRBV5-8 with TRBJ1-5, with D unresolved. The CDR3 has 17 amino acids. Germline CDR1 and CDR2: SGHTS and YDEGEE. Between the trimmed V and J ends, which lost 1 base and 7 bases, there was a span of 21 bases. The CDR3: CASSLLYAVSGSQPQHF. CDR3 in DNA: TGTGCCAGCAGCTTGCTTTACGCGGTCTCGGGGAGCCAGCCCCAGCATTTT.

This clone was seen only once. V is TRBV4-1 and J is TRBJ2-7; TRBD2 matches 11 bases. Germline loops: CDR1 MGHRA, CDR2 YSYEKL. V lost 4 bases, J lost 3 bases, and 11 bases stayed unmatched. The CDR3 length is 17 residues. The CDR3 bases are TGCGCCAGCAGCCTGGAGTTTCGGACTAGCGGGCGCTACGAGCAGTACTTC. This codes for CASSLEFRTSGRYEQYF.

This chain connects TRBV7-8 to TRBJ2-7; TRBD1 might be the D (5 bases). CDR1 is SGHVS and CDR2 is FQNEAQ in the germline V gene. The CDR3 covers 13 residues. The V end was cut by 8 bases, the J end by 1 base, with 12 bases between. CDR3 DNA: TGTGCCAGCGGGGCGTCTAGATCCTACGAGCAGTACTTC. Its translation is CASGASRSYEQYF.

The chain links TRBV7-2 to TRBJ2-1; 9 bases line up with TRBD2. V lost 2 bases to trimming and J lost 4 bases; unmatched junction nucleotides: 9. Germline CDR1 and CDR2: SGHTA and FQGNSA. The CDR3 runs 17 residues. In DNA, the CDR3 is TGTGCCAGCAGCTTAAGTAGCGGGGGCCTTACGTACAATGAGCAGTTCTTC. Its protein is CASSLSSGGLTYNEQFF.

The V call is TRBV6-4, the J call TRBJ2-5, with 7 bases fitting TRBD1. From germline, CDR1 is MRHNA and CDR2 SNTAGT. V trimming: 8 bases; J trimming: 5 bases; junction bases outside the gene matches: 5. The CDR3 has 12 residues. The DNA of the CDR3 is TGTGCCAGCGCTAGGGGGCAGGAGACCCAGTACTTC. Its protein is CASARGQETQYF.

This rearrangement joins TRBV18 to TRBJ2-1; 12 nucleotides align to TRBD2. CDR1 KGHSH and CDR2 LQKENI come from the germline V gene. The CDR3 loop spans 16 amino acids. V was pared by 3 bases and J by 6 bases, with 6 bases of the junction left unmatched. CDR3 amino acids: CASSPPPSGGANEQFF. DNA of the CDR3: TGTGCCAGCTCACCGCCCCCTAGCGGGGGGGCCAATGAGCAGTTCTTC.

The table lists this clone with a count of one. The J gene is TRBJ2-2, the V gene TRBV28, with TRBD1 matching over 9 bases. Germline V CDR1 and CDR2: MDHEN, SYDVKM. The V segment lost 7 bases and the J segment 3 bases; nucleotides outside the gene matches: 6. The length of the CDR3 is 15 residues. The CDR3 spells CASITQGADTGELFF. The CDR3 DNA follows: TGTGCCAGCATCACACAGGGGGCGGACACCGGGGAGCTGTTTTTT.

The V and J genes are TRBV2 and TRBJ2-7, with 9 bases identical to TRBD1. Germline CDR1 SNHLY, CDR2 FYNNEI. Trimming removed 6 bases from V and 0 bases from J; junction bases left unmatched: 6. The CDR3 runs 15 residues. This chain's CDR3 is CASRKGTGNSYEQYF. In nucleotides, the CDR3 is TGTGCCAGCAGAAAGGGGACAGGGAACTCCTACGAGCAGTACTTC.

The chain joins TRBV5-1 to TRBJ1-1; 9 bases are a match to TRBD1. V was pared by 2 bases and J by 5 bases, with 7 bases of the junction left unmatched. Germline CDR1 reads SGHRS; CDR2 reads YFSETQ. The CDR3 is 15 residues long. In DNA form, the CDR3 reads TGCGCCAGCAGCTTTCAACAGGGGGCCCCGACTGAAGCTTTCTTT. Its protein product is CASSFQQGAPTEAFF. The variable domain in full, completed from reference TRBV5-1 and TRBJ1-1, reads KAGVTQTPRYLIKTRGQQVTLSCSPISGHRSVSWYQQTPGQGLQFLFEYFSETQRNKGNFPGRFSGRQFSNSRSEMNVSTLELGDSALYLCASSFQQGAPTEAFFGQGTRLTVV.

The rearrangement joins TRBV19 to TRBJ1-3; no reliable D call. Germline assignment: CDR1 LNHDA and CDR2 SQIVND (reference sequence). Trimming took 5 bases from V and 4 from J, leaving 9 bases between them. The CDR3 is 13 residues long. The CDR3 loop is CASSGLWGNTIYF. In nucleotides, the CDR3 is TGTGCCAGTAGTGGGCTCTGGGGAAACACCATATATTTT. The whole variable domain, remainder taken from reference TRBV19 and TRBJ1-3, is DGGITQSPKYLFRKEGQNVTLSCEQNLNHDAMYWYRQDPGQGLRLIYYSQIVNDFQKGDIAEGYSVSREKKESFPLTVTSAQKNPTAFYLCASSGLWGNTIYFGEGSWLTVV.

The chain recombines TRBV7-8 with TRBJ2-7; D is perhaps TRBD2 (5 bases). Germline V gives CDR1 SGHVS, CDR2 FQNEAQ. The CDR3 spans 15 residues. Between the trimmed V and J ends, which lost 7 bases and 2 bases, there was a span of 18 bases. The CDR3, as DNA: TGTGCCAGCACCTATGAACGAGGGCCTACCTACGAGCAGTACTTC. Translating gives CASTYERGPTYEQYF.